Shown below are 23 T cell receptor beta chains from a single sample sequenced in a study of somatic mutations in cytotoxic T cells in rheumatoid arthritis. Clones were sequenced by immunoSEQ multiplex PCR, and TCRdb holds only the in-frame ones, with some missing. Counted here are nearly 20,000 clones, about 90% occurring once; the ten biggest clones make up around 15%. Material: CD8+ T cells sorted from blood. The receptors were gathered from a man in his forties in good health.

This clone was found once. V and J are TRBV5-3 and TRBJ1-2; 8 positions agree with TRBD1. TRBV5-3 is reported as an ORF; its role is uncertain. The CDR3 is made up of 15 amino acids. With 7 bases clipped from V and 7 bases from J, the junction kept 15 bases outside the gene matches. DNA for the CDR3: TGTGCCAGATTAACAGGGGGTGGCGTACACCTTGGCTACACCTTC. This gives the protein CARLTGGGVHLGYTF.

The J gene is TRBJ2-1, the V gene TRBV7-2, with D perhaps matching TRBD1 (5 bases). Trimming cost V 3 bases and J 7 bases, with 16 bases left between them. The CDR3 has 15 amino acids. Per the germline V gene, CDR1 is SGHTA and CDR2 is FQGNSA. Written as DNA, the CDR3 is TGTGCCAGCAGCTTGGACCTAGGGGTGGGGAATGAGCAGTTCTTC. This sequence encodes CASSLDLGVGNEQFF.

In this sample, this clone turned up once. Written as DNA, the CDR3 is TGTGCCATCAGGAATACCGGGACAGGGGCTTTTGGCGAGCAGTACTTC. Protein product: CAIRNTGTGAFGEQYF. The chain carries TRBV10-3 and TRBJ2-7, with 10 bases identical to TRBD1. V gave up 6 bases and J gave up 6 bases; unmatched junction bases: 14. The length of the CDR3 is 16 residues. Germline CDR1 and CDR2: ENHRY and SYGVKD.

The chain is built from TRBV7-3 and TRBJ2-7; TRBD2 aligns across 8 bases. CDR1 and CDR2 from the germline V gene are SGHTA and FQGTGA. With V trimmed by 5 bases and J by 3 bases, 6 bases remained unmatched. CDR3 size: 14 residues. CDR3 sequence reads: CASSKTSGVYEQYF. Written as DNA, the CDR3 is TGTGCCAGCAGCAAAACTAGCGGAGTCTACGAGCAGTACTTC.

The chain carries TRBV11-2 and TRBJ1-2; unclear D gene. This CDR3 is built from 13 residues. V gave up 3 bases and J gave up 6 bases, with 11 bases separating them. From germline, CDR1 is SGHAT and CDR2 FQNNGV. The CDR3 DNA reads TGTGCCAGCAGCTTGTCAGACCAAAATGGCTACACCTTC. The encoded protein is CASSLSDQNGYTF.

V and J are TRBV13 and TRBJ2-1; 9 bases are a match to TRBD1. With V trimmed by 5 bases and J by 8 bases, 7 bases remained unmatched. This CDR3 spans 14 amino acids. Germline V gene data show CDR1 as PRHDT and CDR2 as FYEKMQ (reference sequence). The CDR3 region is CASSVLTGGDEQFF. Here the CDR3 DNA reads TGTGCCAGCAGCGTCCTGACAGGGGGGGATGAGCAGTTCTTC.

By proportion, this clone is large. J is TRBJ2-1 and V is TRBV27; the match to TRBD2 covers 8 bases. The CDR3 totals 13 residues. The trim removed 6 bases at V and 8 bases at J, leaving 6 bases unmatched. The germline V gene encodes CDR1 MNHEY and CDR2 SMNVEV (reference sequence). CDR3 sequence: CASSPTSEDEQFF. The CDR3 DNA reads TGTGCCAGCAGCCCGACTAGCGAGGATGAGCAGTTCTTC.

This chain uses TRBV27 with TRBJ1-6; a possible D gene is TRBD1 (5 bases). CDR3 length: 16 amino acids. CDR1 MNHEY and CDR2 SMNVEV come from the germline V gene (reference sequence). Trimming pared 3 bases from V and 5 bases from J, leaving 14 bases between. CDR3 protein: CASSFSGTANNSPLHF. The CDR3, as DNA: TGTGCCAGCAGTTTCTCCGGGACGGCCAATAATTCACCCCTCCACTTT.

The table lists this clone with a few counts. The rearrangement uses TRBV7-9 and TRBJ1-1; 9 bases are shared with TRBD1. CDR3 size: 16 residues. The J segment lost 0 bases and the V segment lost 6 bases, leaving 8 bases of the junction unmatched. Germline-derived CDR1 and CDR2 are SEHNR and FQNEAQ (reference sequence). CDR3 in amino acids: CASRNTGGRVNTEAFF. As DNA, the CDR3 is TGTGCCAGCAGGAACACAGGGGGCAGGGTGAACACTGAAGCTTTCTTT. The complete variable domain, with remaining parts taken from reference TRBV7-9 and TRBJ1-1, reads DTGVSQNPRHKITKRGQNVTFRCDPISEHNRLYWYRQTLGQGPEFLTYFQNEAQLEKSRLLSDRFSAERPKGSFSTLEIQRTEQGDSAMYLCASRNTGGRVNTEAFFGQGTRLTVV.

This clone has only a few counts. The V call is TRBV9, the J call TRBJ2-2; D ambiguous. This CDR3 spans 15 amino acids. Between the trimmed V and J ends, which lost 4 bases and 7 bases, there was a span of 17 bases. CDR1 SGDLS and CDR2 YYNGEE come from the germline V gene. The CDR3 spells CASSPYSLGIGELFF. DNA of the CDR3: TGTGCCAGCAGCCCCTACAGTCTGGGGATCGGGGAGCTGTTTTTT.

This clone has only one observation. The rearrangement uses TRBV28 and TRBJ1-5; the match to TRBD1 covers 7 bases. Trimming took 10 bases from V and 4 from J; bases not matched to a gene: 7. This CDR3 comprises 13 residues. Germline V CDR1 and CDR2: MDHEN, SYDVKM. CDR3 bases: TGTGCCACGGGGAGGGGACAGAATCAGCCCCAGCATTTT. As protein: CATGRGQNQPQHF. The full variable domain, its missing parts supplied by reference TRBV28 and TRBJ1-5, is DVKVTQSSRYLVKRTGEKVFLECVQDMDHENMFWYRQDPGLGLRLIYFSYDVKMKEKGDIPEGYSVSREKKERFSLILESASTNQTSMYLCATGRGQNQPQHFGDGTRLSIL.

The chain is built from TRBV7-8 and TRBJ2-1; the D gene is possibly TRBD1 (5 bases). V lost 5 bases and J 0 bases, leaving 11 bases between the germline ends. Germline CDR1 SGHVS, CDR2 FQNEAQ. The CDR3 length is 15 residues. CDR3 protein: CASSNHDSSYNEQFF. CDR3 sequence (DNA): TGTGCCAGCAGCAATCATGACAGCTCCTACAATGAGCAGTTCTTC.

The V gene is TRBV27, the J gene TRBJ2-7; D is perhaps TRBD1 or TRBD2 (6 bases each). Germline V gene sequence: CDR1 MNHEY, CDR2 SMNVEV (reference sequence). Deletions cut 0 bases from V and 5 bases from J, with 17 bases between. The CDR3 has 16 amino acids. The DNA of the CDR3 is TGTGCCAGCAGTTTATCCCCCGGGGGCATTCGCCACGAGCAGTACTTC. Translated, it gives CASSLSPGGIRHEQYF.

This sequence joins TRBV19 and TRBJ1-2; D gene unclear. Trimming shortened V by 3 bases and J by 0 bases, and 8 bases separated the two germline ends. The CDR3 is 14 residues long. Germline lookup yields CDR1 LNHDA and CDR2 SQIVND (reference sequence). CDR3 coding DNA: TGTGCCAGTAGTATTGCCGGATCTAACTATGGCTACACCTTC. It encodes CASSIAGSNYGYTF.

The V call is TRBV5-1, the J call TRBJ2-1; weak D call: TRBD1 (6 bases). The V end was cut by 3 bases, the J end by 2 bases, with 12 bases between. From germline, CDR1 is SGHRS and CDR2 YFSETQ. The CDR3 is 15 residues long. The CDR3 DNA reads TGCGCCAGCAGCTGGACAGCTCTGCCCTACAATGAGCAGTTCTTC. Translation gives CASSWTALPYNEQFF.

This clone was seen a single time. The chain is built from TRBV28 and TRBJ1-1, with no clear D. The germline CDR1 and CDR2 sequences are MDHEN and SYDVKM. The germline V and J ends were trimmed by 8 bases and 9 bases, with 7 bases remaining between them. There are 9 residues in the CDR3. CDR3 bases: TGTGCCAGCGGTAATCAAGCTTTCTTT. Amino acid sequence: CASGNQAFF.

The chain has TRBV15 and TRBJ1-4; 9 positions match TRBD1. Trimming cost V 1 base and J 8 bases; bases outside gene matches: 8. Per germline, CDR1 LNHNV and CDR2 YYDKDF (reference sequence). The CDR3 consists of 16 residues. The chain's CDR3 is CATSRARDRDKEKLFF. CDR3 bases: TGTGCCACCAGCAGAGCCCGGGACAGGGATAAAGAAAAACTGTTTTTT.

The rearrangement joins TRBV9 to TRBJ2-5; D is uncertain. The CDR3 has 14 amino acids. Germline-derived CDR1 and CDR2 are SGDLS and YYNGEE. V dropped 0 bases and J dropped 2 bases, with 8 bases sitting between them. CDR3: CASSVGLRQETQYF. The CDR3 coding sequence is TGTGCCAGCAGCGTAGGACTGCGACAAGAGACCCAGTACTTC.

The gene calls are TRBV28 and TRBJ2-1, with unresolved D. The CDR3 loop spans 15 amino acids. Germline-derived CDR1 and CDR2 are MDHEN and SYDVKM. Trimming removed 6 bases at V and 5 bases at J, with 17 bases between. CDR3 sequence reads: CASSIELYTHNEQFF. The CDR3 DNA reads TGTGCCAGCAGCATCGAGTTATACACACACAATGAGCAGTTCTTC.

V usage is TRBV5-6 and J usage is TRBJ2-7, with 9 bases matching TRBD2. This CDR3 region has 13 residues. The V gene end was trimmed by 3 bases and the J gene end by 8 bases; junction bases not matched to a gene: 6. Germline CDR1 is SGHDT and CDR2 is YYEEEE. CDR3 nucleotides: TGTGCCAGCAGCTCCGGGACTAGCAAGAAGCAGTACTTC. Translating it yields CASSSGTSKKQYF.

This chain connects TRBV4-1 to TRBJ2-1; 8 bases match TRBD2. CDR1 is MGHRA and CDR2 is YSYEKL in the germline V gene. The CDR3 extends over 18 amino acids. The J segment lost 6 bases and the V segment lost 0 bases, leaving 13 bases of the junction unmatched. The CDR3 is CASSQDHGAGDMPNEQFF. The CDR3 DNA follows: TGCGCCAGCAGCCAAGACCACGGAGCGGGAGATATGCCCAATGAGCAGTTCTTC.

V and J are TRBV7-6 and TRBJ2-7; weak D call: TRBD2 (6 bases). Germline V CDR1 and CDR2: SGHVS, FNYEAQ. The V and J ends lost 1 base and 2 bases respectively, with 15 bases between them. The CDR3 totals 16 residues. The CDR3 DNA reads as TGTGCCAGCAGCTTAGAAGCGGGTGGCAGAGCCTACGAGCAGTACTTC. Protein sequence: CASSLEAGGRAYEQYF.

This clone was found once. The genes are TRBV10-3 and TRBJ2-1; perhaps TRBD1 as D (6 bases). Trimming took 0 bases from V and 5 from J, leaving 11 bases between them. The germline V gene encodes CDR1 ENHRY and CDR2 SYGVKD. The CDR3 is 15 residues long. The CDR3 loop is CAISESETGNNEQFF. The CDR3 DNA follows: TGTGCCATCAGTGAGTCGGAGACAGGTAACAATGAGCAGTTCTTC.